Listed here are 29 T cell receptor beta chains from one sample, sequenced in a study of radiotherapy plus CTLA-4 blockade in lung cancer. Assay: immunoSEQ multiplex PCR; the TCRdb copy retains only in-frame clones and omits some. The sample shows 100,000 to 150,000 clones, nearly 80% of them seen only once. The sample here was peripheral blood, taken from a patient treated with radiotherapy plus ipilimumab. The receptors stem from a human donor with non-small cell lung cancer who had a partial response to radiotherapy plus ipilimumab.

The CDR3 protein is CASSLNPGLAGASNEQFF. CDR3 sequence (DNA): TGTGCCAGCAGCTTAAATCCCGGTCTAGCGGGAGCGTCAAATGAGCAGTTCTTC. V gene TRBV7-3 combines with J gene TRBJ2-1; 10 nucleotides line up with TRBD2. Germline lookup yields CDR1 SGHTA and CDR2 FQGTGA. The CDR3 loop spans 18 amino acids. With V trimmed by 1 base and J by 7 bases, 13 bases remained unmatched.

V and J are TRBV28 and TRBJ1-5; the D gene is possibly TRBD1 (6 bases). Germline V gene sequence: CDR1 MDHEN, CDR2 SYDVKM. V was shortened by 7 bases and J by 2 bases, with 15 bases between the two germline ends. The CDR3 spans 15 residues. CDR3: CASITRDTGNQPQHF. The CDR3 DNA reads as TGTGCCAGCATCACGAGGGACACGGGCAATCAGCCCCAGCATTTT.

J is TRBJ2-1 and V is TRBV5-1, with 10 positions matching TRBD2. The CDR3 runs to 18 residues. V trimming: 0 bases; J trimming: 6 bases; junction bases outside the gene matches: 12. Germline V gene data show CDR1 as SGHRS and CDR2 as YFSETQ. This CDR3 is CASSLEPSGGPQANEQFF. The CDR3 DNA is TGCGCCAGCAGCTTGGAACCTAGCGGGGGCCCCCAGGCCAATGAGCAGTTCTTC. The full variable domain, its missing parts supplied by reference TRBV5-1 and TRBJ2-1, is KAGVTQTPRYLIKTRGQQVTLSCSPISGHRSVSWYQQTPGQGLQFLFEYFSETQRNKGNFPGRFSGRQFSNSRSEMNVSTLELGDSALYLCASSLEPSGGPQANEQFFGPGTRLTVL.

The chain is built from TRBV19 and TRBJ2-1; the match to TRBD2 covers 7 bases. Germline CDR1 is LNHDA and CDR2 is SQIVND (reference sequence). Trimming at V came to 1 base and at J to 4 bases, leaving 4 bases not matched to a gene. The CDR3 spans 15 residues. The CDR3 nucleotides are TGTGCCAGTAGTATAGGGACTAGAACATACAATGAGCAGTTCTTC. This sequence encodes CASSIGTRTYNEQFF.

This chain links TRBV21-1 with TRBJ2-5; TRBD1, the table's D call, was not compared with the DNA. TRBV21-1 is given as a pseudogene. This CDR3 comprises 16 residues. Written as DNA, the CDR3 is TGTGCCAGCAGCGCGAGCACAGGGGAGGTGGGGGAGACCCAGTACTTC. This translates into CASSASTGEVGETQYF.

The rearrangement links TRBV19 to TRBJ2-1; 11 nucleotides align to TRBD2. The CDR3 is made up of 17 amino acids. Germline loops: CDR1 LNHDA, CDR2 SQIVND (reference sequence). The V segment lost 0 bases and the J segment 5 bases; nucleotides outside the gene matches: 6. The CDR3 is CASSIDRLAGINNEQFF. The CDR3 nucleotides are TGTGCCAGTAGTATAGATCGACTAGCGGGAATAAACAATGAGCAGTTCTTC.

The chain links TRBV9 to TRBJ2-5; 8 bases fit TRBD2. The CDR3 has 15 residues. Trimming cost V 5 bases and J 1 base; bases outside gene matches: 7. CDR1 and CDR2 (germline): SGDLS, YYNGEE. CDR3 coding DNA: TGTGCCAGCAGGCCTGGCGGGAGGTTCCAAGAGACCCAGTACTTC. It is translated as CASRPGGRFQETQYF.

The chain couples TRBV28 to TRBJ2-7; the D gene is possibly TRBD2 (6 bases). Trimming pared 5 bases from V and 7 bases from J, leaving 15 bases between. The germline V gene has CDR1 MDHEN and CDR2 SYDVKM. This CDR3 has 13 amino acids. The CDR3 DNA sequence: TGTGCCAGCAGTCCCCCCACTCGGGGGGAGCAGTACTTC. It codes for CASSPPTRGEQYF. Variable domain in full (rest from reference TRBV28 and TRBJ2-7): DVKVTQSSRYLVKRTGEKVFLECVQDMDHENMFWYRQDPGLGLRLIYFSYDVKMKEKGDIPEGYSVSREKKERFSLILESASTNQTSMYLCASSPPTRGEQYFGPGTRLTVT.

The chain carries TRBV25-1 and TRBJ1-4, with a possible D match to TRBD1 (6 bases). V was cut by 5 bases and J by 3 bases, with 13 bases left in between. Germline lookup yields CDR1 MGHDK and CDR2 SYGVNS. CDR3 size: 15 residues. CDR3 protein: CASSKGGAANEKLFF. The CDR3 DNA is TGTGCCAGCAGTAAGGGGGGGGCAGCTAATGAAAAACTGTTTTTT.

The chain couples TRBV18 to TRBJ1-2; weak D call: TRBD1 (6 bases). The CDR3 runs to 13 residues. Germline lookup yields CDR1 KGHSH and CDR2 LQKENI. V shed 4 bases and J shed 6 bases, with 12 bases lying between them. The CDR3 spells CASSRAGVDGYTF. CDR3 bases: TGTGCCAGCTCACGGGCAGGGGTTGATGGCTACACCTTC.

A remark on this clone: Other nucleotide sequences in the sample specify the same CDR3. The V call is TRBV29-1, the J call TRBJ2-2, with D unclear. CDR1 SQVTM and CDR2 ANQGSEA come from the germline V gene. This CDR3 spans 11 amino acids. Trimming shortened V by 5 bases and J by 3 bases, and 4 bases separated the two germline ends. The CDR3 DNA reads TGCAGCGTTCGGGACACCGGGGAGCTGTTTTTT. It encodes CSVRDTGELFF.

J is TRBJ1-2 and V is TRBV11-2; tentatively, D is TRBD1 (5 bases). CDR3 size: 13 residues. Germline V gene sequence: CDR1 SGHAT, CDR2 FQNNGV. V was shortened by 5 bases and J by 3 bases, with 10 bases between the two germline ends. The CDR3 loop is CASSLREDYGYTF. The DNA of the CDR3 is TGTGCCAGCAGCCTCAGGGAGGACTATGGCTACACCTTC.

This clone was counted a few times. This chain links TRBV7-6 with TRBJ2-7, with D hard to call. CDR3 length: 13 amino acids. CDR1 SGHVS and CDR2 FNYEAQ come from the germline V gene. Trimming pared 5 bases from V and 3 bases from J, leaving 11 bases between. The CDR3 region is CASSPEADYEQYV. CDR3 DNA: TGTGCCAGCAGCCCCGAGGCAGACTACGAGCAGTACGTC.

V gene TRBV6-1 combines with J gene TRBJ2-7; 11 nucleotides align to TRBD2. This CDR3 is built from 15 residues. CDR1 MNHNS and CDR2 SASEGT come from the germline V gene. After removal of 5 bases from V and 5 bases from J, the junction contained 8 bases not matched to a gene. The CDR3 nucleotides read TGTGCCAGCAGTCTTGGGGCTAGCGGGAGGAACGAGCAGTACTTC. It yields the protein CASSLGASGRNEQYF.

V gene TRBV21-1 combines with J gene TRBJ1-1; no DNA check was done on the table's D call, TRBD1. TRBV21-1 is an annotated pseudogene. The CDR3 is 18 amino acids. In DNA form, the CDR3 reads TGTGCCAGCAGCAACGACAACACAGGGGGCGGTGGAGGAACTGAAGCTTTCTTT. Translation: CASSNDNTGGGGGTEAFF.

The chain links TRBV6-5 to TRBJ2-5, with TRBD1 matching over 8 bases. The CDR3 is made up of 14 amino acids. The ends lost 6 bases at V and 1 base at J; junction bases unmatched: 4. CDR1 MNHEY and CDR2 SVGAGI come from the germline V gene. CDR3 amino acids: CASSGQGFQETQYF. CDR3 DNA: TGTGCCAGCAGCGGACAGGGCTTCCAAGAGACCCAGTACTTC.

The chain is built from TRBV7-2 and TRBJ2-5, with TRBD1 matching over 11 bases. V shed 5 bases and J 6 bases; nucleotides not matched to a gene: 14. Germline CDR1 reads SGHTA; CDR2 reads FQGNSA. This CDR3 has 17 residues. CDR3 protein: CASSPKPLGQGAKTQYF. CDR3 nucleotide sequence: TGTGCCAGCAGCCCGAAGCCCCTCGGACAGGGGGCAAAGACCCAGTACTTC. Combining the CDR3 with reference TRBV7-2 and TRBJ2-5 gives the whole variable domain GAGVSQSPSNKVTEKGKDVELRCDPISGHTALYWYRQSLGQGLEFLIYFQGNSAPDKSGLPSDRFSAERTGGSVSTLTIQRTQQEDSAVYLCASSPKPLGQGAKTQYFGPGTRLLVL.

V and J are TRBV10-3 and TRBJ1-2; the match to TRBD1 covers 8 bases. Germline CDR1 is ENHRY and CDR2 is SYGVKD. Trimming removed 6 bases from V and 4 bases from J; junction bases left unmatched: 13. This CDR3 spans 16 amino acids. CDR3 DNA: TGTGCCATCAGCGAAGGACAGGGAACCTACGCCTATGGCTACACCTTC. Translation gives CAISEGQGTYAYGYTF.

The chain joins TRBV11-3 to TRBJ2-3, with D perhaps matching TRBD1 (6 bases). Germline V lookup: CDR1 SGHNT, CDR2 YENEEA. CDR3 length equals 14 residues. V was pared by 1 base and J by 5 bases, with 10 bases between. CDR3 sequence: CASSLGSGQDTQYF. CDR3 DNA: TGTGCCAGCAGCTTAGGTTCGGGACAAGATACGCAGTATTTT.

This clone was seen more than once but under ten times. V and J are TRBV7-9 and TRBJ1-6, with 9 bases aligning to TRBD1. With 5 bases clipped from V and 10 bases from J, the junction kept 9 bases outside the gene matches. Germline CDR1 is SEHNR and CDR2 is FQNEAQ (reference sequence). This CDR3 is built from 15 residues. The CDR3 nucleotides read TGTGCCAGCAGCCCCGAGACAGGGGGTCGATCACCCCTCCACTTT. It encodes CASSPETGGRSPLHF.

The V gene is TRBV19, the J gene TRBJ2-2; D is undetermined. The germline CDR1 and CDR2 sequences are LNHDA and SQIVND (reference sequence). V was shortened by 10 bases and J by 5 bases, with 11 bases between the two germline ends. This CDR3 has 12 amino acids. Here the CDR3 reads CATAAGTGELFF. Here the CDR3 DNA reads TGTGCCACCGCGGCTGGGACCGGGGAGCTGTTTTTT.

V is TRBV5-6 and J is TRBJ2-5; no clear D gene. The CDR3 loop spans 15 amino acids. V shed 0 bases and J shed 4 bases, with 13 bases lying between them. Germline CDR1 SGHDT, CDR2 YYEEEE. The CDR3 sequence is CASSLGLYPRETQYF. CDR3 bases: TGTGCCAGCAGCTTGGGTCTATACCCCCGAGAGACCCAGTACTTC. The variable domain in full, with the rest retrieved from reference TRBV5-6 and TRBJ2-5, is DAGVTQSPTHLIKTRGQQVTLRCSPKSGHDTVSWYQQALGQGPQFIFQYYEEEERQRGNFPDRFSGHQFPNYSSELNVNALLLGDSALYLCASSLGLYPRETQYFGPGTRLLVL.

This clone was seen once. The chain has TRBV20-1 and TRBJ1-2; D uncertain. CDR1 is DFQATT, CDR2 SNEGSKA, per germline (reference sequence). Trimming pared 5 bases from V and 5 bases from J, leaving 3 bases between. The CDR3 totals 9 residues. The CDR3 loop reads CSAQYGYTF. CDR3 nucleotides: TGCAGTGCTCAGTATGGCTACACCTTC.

V usage is TRBV5-1 and J usage is TRBJ2-2; possibly TRBD2 for D (5 bases). Trimming took 0 bases from V and 3 from J, leaving 15 bases between them. Per germline, CDR1 SGHRS and CDR2 YFSETQ. This CDR3 is 17 amino acids long. The CDR3 DNA is TGCGCCAGCAGCTTGGAGGCCAGAGGAGGTGACACCGGGGAGCTGTTTTTT. This encodes CASSLEARGGDTGELFF.

This chain joins TRBV9 and TRBJ2-7; 9 positions agree with TRBD2. CDR3 length: 17 amino acids. The germline gives CDR1 SGDLS, CDR2 YYNGEE. The J segment lost 0 bases and the V segment lost 1 base, leaving 8 bases of the junction unmatched. The CDR3 sequence: CASSVSGWTSDSYEQYF. The DNA for the CDR3 is TGTGCCAGCAGCGTAAGTGGGTGGACTAGCGACTCCTACGAGCAGTACTTC.

The genes are TRBV5-6 and TRBJ2-6; unclear D gene. Per germline, CDR1 SGHDT and CDR2 YYEEEE. This CDR3 has 14 amino acids. V was shortened by 4 bases and J by 0 bases, with 5 bases between the two germline ends. DNA for the CDR3: TGTGCCAGCAGCCGTCGCTCTGGGGCCAACGTCCTGACTTTC. This codes for CASSRRSGANVLTF.

V gene TRBV5-1 combines with J gene TRBJ1-4; D is possibly TRBD1 (5 bases). The CDR3 loop spans 17 amino acids. Trimming left V 0 bases short and J 11 bases short, with 23 bases between. The germline gives CDR1 SGHRS, CDR2 YFSETQ. CDR3 in amino acids: CASSLDRPLNRPTKLFF. CDR3 sequence (DNA): TGCGCCAGCAGCTTGGATCGCCCCCTAAACAGGCCAACTAAACTGTTTTTT.

The rearrangement joins TRBV2 to TRBJ1-6; no firm D call. The CDR3 contains 14 residues. Trimming shortened V by 4 bases and J by 7 bases, and 11 bases separated the two germline ends. Germline lookup yields CDR1 SNHLY and CDR2 FYNNEI. Here the CDR3 DNA reads TGTGCCAGCAGTGCCGACACCTTGAATTCACCCCTCCACTTT. Translation: CASSADTLNSPLHF.

The chain recombines TRBV25-1 with TRBJ1-4, with 8 nucleotides matching TRBD1. Looked up from germline, CDR1 is MGHDK and CDR2 is SYGVNS. The CDR3 contains 14 residues. V gave up 2 bases and J gave up 12 bases; unmatched junction bases: 8. The CDR3 DNA is TGTGCCAGCAGTGAAGACAGGGGCCGCGAGGAACTGTTTTTT. Translating gives CASSEDRGREELFF.